The 23 T cell receptor beta chains listed next were all sequenced from one sample in a study of blood T cell repertoires in COVID-19. Produced via immunoSEQ multiplex PCR; TCRdb's table is partial and in-frame only. Here the sample spans roughly 26,000 clones, 80% to 95% being singletons. Sequenced sample: peripheral blood. These receptors all come from a human donor in a cohort sampled during active COVID-19.

V gene TRBV11-2 combines with J gene TRBJ1-6, with 10 positions matching TRBD1. Germline V CDR1 and CDR2: SGHAT, FQNNGV. V was pared by 6 bases and J by 10 bases, with 6 bases of the junction left unmatched. CDR3 length: 14 amino acids. The CDR3 is CASRRQGAESPLHF. DNA of the CDR3: TGTGCCAGCAGACGACAGGGGGCCGAGTCACCCCTCCACTTT.

This chain joins TRBV5-1 and TRBJ1-5; D is perhaps TRBD1 (5 bases). Trimming cost V 4 bases and J 3 bases, with 8 bases left between them. CDR3 length: 13 residues. Germline assignment: CDR1 SGHRS and CDR2 YFSETQ. Here the CDR3 reads CASSRGYNQPQHF. The CDR3 DNA is TGCGCCAGCAGCAGGGGATACAATCAGCCCCAGCATTTT. Complete variable domain (other parts from reference TRBV5-1 and TRBJ1-5): KAGVTQTPRYLIKTRGQQVTLSCSPISGHRSVSWYQQTPGQGLQFLFEYFSETQRNKGNFPGRFSGRQFSNSRSEMNVSTLELGDSALYLCASSRGYNQPQHFGDGTRLSIL.

This chain connects TRBV2 to TRBJ2-2; tentatively, D is TRBD1 (6 bases). Trimming removed 7 bases from V and 5 bases from J, with 20 bases in between. Germline CDR1 reads SNHLY; CDR2 reads FYNNEI. The CDR3 is made up of 16 amino acids. The chain's CDR3 is CASIPWDTFLTGELFF. Here the CDR3 DNA reads TGTGCCAGCATTCCTTGGGACACTTTTCTTACCGGGGAGCTGTTTTTT.

The chain uses TRBV28 and TRBJ1-5, with D uncertain. CDR1 MDHEN and CDR2 SYDVKM come from the germline V gene. Between the trimmed V and J ends, which lost 5 bases and 7 bases, there was a span of 6 bases. CDR3 length: 11 residues. CDR3 coding DNA: TGTGCCAGCAGTACGAGGCAGCCCCAGCATTTT. Translated, it gives CASSTRQPQHF.

The gene calls are TRBV28 and TRBJ2-5; 7 bases agree with TRBD1. This CDR3 is 14 amino acids long. Germline CDR1 is MDHEN and CDR2 is SYDVKM. The J segment lost 4 bases and the V segment lost 6 bases, leaving 8 bases of the junction unmatched. DNA of the CDR3: TGTGCCAGCAGCCAATCGGACAGGAGAGAGACCCAGTACTTC. This encodes CASSQSDRRETQYF.

The CDR3 nucleotides read TGTGCCAGCAGCCTCACAGATACGCAGTATTTT. Its protein is CASSLTDTQYF. The chain carries TRBV7-9 and TRBJ2-3; D remains unclear. This CDR3 comprises 11 residues. The germline V and J ends were trimmed by 5 bases and 2 bases, with 2 bases remaining between them. Germline CDR1 SEHNR, CDR2 FQNEAQ (reference sequence).

J is TRBJ2-3 and V is TRBV5-1; D may be TRBD2 (7 bases). This CDR3 has 17 residues. V was pared by 3 bases and J by 2 bases, with 19 bases between. Germline V CDR1 and CDR2: SGHRS, YFSETQ. CDR3 loop: CASSSEPKGGYTDTQYF. Written as DNA, the CDR3 is TGCGCCAGCAGCTCCGAACCTAAGGGGGGGTACACAGATACGCAGTATTTT.

V is TRBV5-6 and J is TRBJ1-2; TRBD1 might be the D (5 bases). This CDR3 is 13 amino acids long. Germline CDR1 is SGHDT and CDR2 is YYEEEE. The germline V and J ends were trimmed by 4 bases and 4 bases, with 11 bases remaining between them. CDR3 DNA sequence: TGTGCCAGCAGCCAAGGAGACAGCTATGGCTACACCTTC. It is translated as CASSQGDSYGYTF.

The V gene is TRBV6-6, the J gene TRBJ2-7; 7 bases align to TRBD1. This CDR3 comprises 13 residues. The V gene's germline CDR1 is MNHNY and CDR2 SVGAGI (reference sequence). With 5 bases clipped from V and 6 bases from J, the junction kept 7 bases outside the gene matches. Here the CDR3 reads CASSMTTGTEQYV. Written as DNA, the CDR3 is TGTGCCAGCAGTATGACGACAGGGACCGAGCAGTACGTC.

This clone was recorded only once. CDR3 loop: CSASTGPIYGYTF. In DNA, the CDR3 is TGCAGTGCTAGTACAGGGCCCATCTATGGCTACACCTTC. This rearrangement joins TRBV20-1 to TRBJ1-2, with D maybe TRBD1 (6 bases). The CDR3 is 13 residues long. Germline V gene sequence: CDR1 DFQATT, CDR2 SNEGSKA (reference sequence). Trimming shortened V by 3 bases and J by 4 bases, and 12 bases separated the two germline ends.

The chain recombines TRBV6-5 with TRBJ2-7; no definite D call. Germline CDR1 reads MNHEY; CDR2 reads SVGAGI. This CDR3 comprises 12 residues. V dropped 6 bases and J dropped 2 bases, with 8 bases sitting between them. CDR3 region: CASRRTTYEQYF. For the CDR3, the DNA is TGTGCCAGCAGACGAACAACCTACGAGCAGTACTTC.

The V call is TRBV6-5, the J call TRBJ2-3, with D uncertain. Trimming took 10 bases from V and 2 from J, leaving 13 bases between them. The CDR3 consists of 13 residues. CDR1 and CDR2 from the germline V gene are MNHEY and SVGAGI. The CDR3 loop is CATLDTYTDTQYF. The CDR3 region has the DNA TGTGCCACCCTCGACACCTACACAGATACGCAGTATTTT.

The V and J genes are TRBV19 and TRBJ1-2; D may be TRBD1 (5 bases). Per germline, CDR1 LNHDA and CDR2 SQIVND (reference sequence). V was cut by 5 bases and J by 3 bases, with 19 bases left in between. The CDR3 runs 16 residues. The CDR3: CASSSLVGGSDYGYTF. The CDR3 DNA reads TGTGCCAGTAGTTCCTTGGTGGGGGGGAGCGACTATGGCTACACCTTC.

The rearrangement joins TRBV3-1 (or the pseudogene TRBV3-2) to TRBJ1-6; 7 bases are shared with TRBD1. Unmatched junction bases numbered 9, after V lost 3 bases and J lost 7 bases. Germline CDR1 is LGHDT and CDR2 is YNNKEL (reference sequence). This CDR3 region has 16 residues. CDR3 residues: CASSHQGGRGNSPLHF. CDR3 nucleotides: TGTGCCAGCAGCCACCAGGGGGGTAGGGGCAATTCACCCCTCCACTTT.

Here the CDR3 reads CASSEPSGDSTTDTQYF. CDR3 coding DNA: TGCGCCAGCAGTGAGCCGTCCGGGGACTCCACCACAGATACGCAGTATTTT. The chain recombines TRBV10-1 with TRBJ2-3; D perhaps matches TRBD2 (6 bases). Germline V lookup: CDR1 WNHNN, CDR2 SYGVQD (reference sequence). This CDR3 is built from 17 residues. The V and J ends lost 2 bases and 2 bases respectively, with 17 bases between them.

V is TRBV3-1 (or the pseudogene TRBV3-2) and J is TRBJ2-5, with 8 nucleotides matching TRBD1. V was clipped by 2 bases and J by 3 bases; unmatched bases: 5. The germline gives CDR1 LGHDT, CDR2 YNNKEL (reference sequence). The CDR3 has 15 amino acids. CDR3 residues: CASSQNPGGEETQYF. In DNA form, the CDR3 reads TGTGCCAGCAGCCAAAACCCAGGGGGCGAAGAGACCCAGTACTTC.

The chain links TRBV18 to TRBJ2-1; TRBD2 matches 7 bases. Germline CDR1 and CDR2: KGHSH and LQKENI. This CDR3 comprises 14 residues. V was clipped by 0 bases and J by 9 bases; unmatched bases: 5. CDR3 sequence reads: CASSPPSGLGEQFF. Written as DNA, the CDR3 is TGTGCCAGCTCACCACCTAGCGGGCTTGGTGAGCAGTTCTTC.

The rearrangement uses TRBV19 and TRBJ2-3, with D possibly being TRBD2 (6 bases). The germline V and J ends were trimmed by 1 base and 2 bases, with 13 bases remaining between them. The CDR3 covers 16 residues. CDR1 and CDR2 from the germline V gene are LNHDA and SQIVND (reference sequence). The CDR3 sequence is CASSIGEGLLTDTQYF. In DNA form, the CDR3 reads TGTGCCAGTAGTATAGGTGAGGGACTTCTCACAGATACGCAGTATTTT.

The rearrangement links TRBV5-4 to TRBJ2-7; D might be TRBD1 (5 bases). Germline V gives CDR1 SGHNT, CDR2 YYREEE (reference sequence). The germline V and J ends were trimmed by 0 bases and 6 bases, with 10 bases remaining between them. This CDR3 has 13 amino acids. CDR3 in DNA: TGTGCCAGCAGCTTGGGACAGTTTTCCGAGCAGTACTTC. Protein product: CASSLGQFSEQYF.

CDR3 nucleotide sequence: TGTGCCAGCAGCTTACCAAGGGACAGGGTTGAGGAGACCCAGTACTTC. Its translation is CASSLPRDRVEETQYF. The chain couples TRBV5-4 to TRBJ2-5; 9 bases are a match to TRBD1. CDR1 is SGHNT and CDR2 is YYREEE in the germline V gene (reference sequence). The CDR3 has 16 residues. The trim removed 2 bases at V and 5 bases at J, leaving 10 bases unmatched.

Points on this clone: The conserved phenylalanine or tryptophan is not found at the CDR3 terminus, so this likely reflects a read error. The DNA is omitted, as the CDR3 cannot be located on it reliably, and the CDR3 follows TCRdb's listing. The chain uses TRBV3-1 (or the pseudogene TRBV3-2) and TRBJ2-7; the table calls TRBD2, which could not be checked here. CDR1 is LGHDT, CDR2 YNNKEL, per germline (reference sequence). The CDR3 comprises 14 residues, both ends counted. CDR3 residues: CASSQRVKGDIDFL.

The chain has TRBV4-1 and TRBJ1-2, with a tentative D call TRBD1 (5 bases). CDR3 length: 14 amino acids. Looked up from germline, CDR1 is MGHRA and CDR2 is YSYEKL. V was shortened by 1 base and J by 8 bases, with 14 bases between the two germline ends. CDR3 in amino acids: CASSQVVGGAGYTF. The DNA for the CDR3 is TGCGCCAGCAGCCAAGTGGTGGGGGGAGCAGGCTACACCTTC.

J is TRBJ1-5 and V is TRBV5-1; D remains ambiguous. The CDR3 is 15 amino acids. In germline, CDR1 is SGHRS, CDR2 YFSETQ. The germline V and J ends were trimmed by 3 bases and 2 bases, with 12 bases remaining between them. This CDR3 is CASSYDGEGNQPQHF. The DNA of the CDR3 is TGCGCCAGCAGCTATGATGGGGAGGGCAATCAGCCCCAGCATTTT.